What follows describes a single T cell receptor (beta chain). The data derive from a study of T-cell memory formation after mild COVID-19. The CDR3 is 15 residues long. Losses at the gene ends were 5 bases for V and 4 bases for J; bases not matched to a gene: 9. CDR1 and CDR2 from the germline V gene are SGHTA and FQGNSA. Each CDR3 protein gets one entry after TCRdb re-called the 5' RACE reads with MiXCR. Here the sample spans 300,000 to 400,000 distinct CDR3 sequences, about 15% being singletons. The chain couples TRBV7-2 to TRBJ2-5; 8 positions agree with TRBD1. The source is a man between 18 and 35 years old who had mild COVID-19 (a few samples of this study predate the infection). Cell type and time point are not known. Sequenced material: PBMCs or a T cell subset sorted from them (not recorded which). The CDR3 bases are TGTGCCAGCAGCCCCGCCAGGGGGCAGGCAGAGACCCAGTACTTC. Protein: CASSPARGQAETQYF. The full variable domain, with the rest looked up from reference TRBV7-2 and TRBJ2-5, is GAGVSQSPSNKVTEKGKDVELRCDPISGHTALYWYRQSLGQGLEFLIYFQGNSAPDKSGLPSDRFSAERTGGSVSTLTIQRTQQEDSAVYLCASSPARGQAETQYFGPGTRLLVL.